Below are 17 T cell receptor beta chains sequenced from a single sample in a study of Ad26.COV2.S vaccination and SARS-CoV-2 variants. Treatment reported: some 20 received Ad26.COV2.S at low or high dose, single or two shots; 5 received placebo; per-sample allocation not given. All samples were drawn on day 63, counting from the first vaccine or placebo injection. Sequencing was performed with immunoSEQ multiplex PCR; in TCRdb, only in-frame clones are kept and a portion is missing. The sample has about 350,000 clones, about 88% seen once. The specimen comprised peripheral blood, sampled in a trial of Ad26.COV2.S vaccine versus placebo. Every receptor here comes from a person aged 18-60 years who received the Ad26.COV2.S COVID-19 vaccine or a placebo.

This chain uses TRBV6-5 with TRBJ2-7, with 9 bases aligning to TRBD1. The germline V gene has CDR1 MNHEY and CDR2 SVGAGI. Germline trimming cut 0 bases from V and 4 bases from J; bases unmatched to any gene: 4. The CDR3 extends over 15 amino acids. The chain's CDR3 is CASSYSMTGGYEQYF. The DNA for the CDR3 is TGTGCCAGCAGTTACTCCATGACAGGGGGATACGAGCAGTACTTC.

The genes are TRBV7-6 and TRBJ2-3, with 9 positions matching TRBD1. This CDR3 is 16 amino acids long. Germline CDR1 reads SGHVS; CDR2 reads FNYEAQ. Losses at the gene ends were 5 bases for V and 6 bases for J; bases not matched to a gene: 12. The CDR3: CASSQRGGQGLDTQYF. In DNA form, the CDR3 reads TGTGCCAGCAGCCAACGCGGGGGACAGGGTCTGGATACGCAGTATTTT.

The chain has TRBV6-2 or TRBV6-3 and TRBJ2-7; D gene unclear. V gave up 4 bases and J gave up 2 bases, with 18 bases separating them. This CDR3 is 16 amino acids long. CDR1 and CDR2 (germline): MNHEY, SVGEGT. CDR3 sequence (DNA): TGTGCCAGCAGTTTCGTTCAGGCCGCGTTCCCCTACGAGCAGTACTTC. It yields the protein CASSFVQAAFPYEQYF.

The rearrangement uses TRBV18 and TRBJ2-6; TRBD2 aligns across 8 bases. The CDR3 is made up of 20 amino acids. The germline V gene encodes CDR1 KGHSH and CDR2 LQKENI. The V gene end was trimmed by 3 bases and the J gene end by 0 bases; junction bases not matched to a gene: 13. The CDR3 DNA follows: TGTGCCAGCTCACCCCGTGACCGGGGGGGGATAAGCTCTGGGGCCAACGTCCTGACTTTC. Translated: CASSPRDRGGISSGANVLTF.

The chain combines TRBV9 with TRBJ2-7, with TRBD2 as a possible D gene (6 bases). Per germline, CDR1 SGDLS and CDR2 YYNGEE. The ends were cut back, 0 bases at V and 7 bases at J, with 20 bases in the middle. The CDR3 totals 16 residues. CDR3 in DNA: TGTGCCAGCAGCGTAGGGTCGAGTAGTAGCGGATGGGAGCAGTACTTC. Protein: CASSVGSSSSGWEQYF.

The chain couples TRBV27 to TRBJ1-5; a possible D gene is TRBD1 (6 bases). The ends were cut back, 6 bases at V and 3 bases at J, with 12 bases in the middle. This CDR3 region has 14 residues. The germline gives CDR1 MNHEY, CDR2 SMNVEV (reference sequence). In DNA form, the CDR3 reads TGTGCCAGCAGGTGGACAGACCCCAATCAGCCCCAGCATTTT. Translation gives CASRWTDPNQPQHF.

The chain links TRBV5-5 to TRBJ2-3, with no clear D. V dropped 0 bases and J dropped 2 bases, with 19 bases sitting between them. The CDR3 extends over 18 amino acids. Germline lookup yields CDR1 SGHKS and CDR2 YYEKEE (reference sequence). The CDR3 loop reads CASSLGLGPYITTDTQYF. In DNA form, the CDR3 reads TGTGCCAGCAGCTTGGGGTTAGGTCCTTACATTACCACAGATACGCAGTATTTT.

The chain combines TRBV7-2 with TRBJ1-6, with 10 bases that match TRBD1. In germline, CDR1 is SGHTA, CDR2 FQGNSA. The CDR3 contains 15 residues. V lost 4 bases to trimming and J lost 9 bases; unmatched junction nucleotides: 6. The DNA of the CDR3 is TGTGCCAGCAGCTACACCGGGACAGGGGTTTCACCCCTCCACTTT. This codes for CASSYTGTGVSPLHF.

The chain combines TRBV4-3 with TRBJ2-1; possible D gene TRBD2, 6 bases. Germline V CDR1 and CDR2: LGHNA, YSLEER. The CDR3 spans 15 residues. Trimming shortened V by 0 bases and J by 4 bases, and 10 bases separated the two germline ends. The CDR3 here is CASSQDTGVYNEQFF. The CDR3 nucleotides are TGCGCCAGCAGCCAAGATACGGGAGTATACAATGAGCAGTTCTTC.

V is TRBV10-3 and J is TRBJ1-2, with 11 bases that match TRBD1. Germline assignment: CDR1 ENHRY and CDR2 SYGVKD. The CDR3 runs 15 residues. V trimming: 8 bases; J trimming: 4 bases; junction bases outside the gene matches: 9. The DNA of the CDR3 is TGTGCCATCGGGGGACAGGGGGAAAGTGGCTATGGCTACACCTTC. This codes for CAIGGQGESGYGYTF.

This sequence joins TRBV11-2 and TRBJ1-2; 7 bases agree with TRBD1. The CDR3 has 15 amino acids. Trimming at V came to 3 bases and at J to 8 bases, leaving 12 bases not matched to a gene. In germline, CDR1 is SGHAT, CDR2 FQNNGV. The CDR3 sequence: CASSFTETGLEGYTF. CDR3 DNA: TGTGCCAGCAGCTTTACGGAGACAGGGCTGGAGGGCTACACCTTC.

The rearrangement uses TRBV28 and TRBJ2-2, with a weak D call TRBD2 (5 bases). V lost 3 bases and J 0 bases, leaving 11 bases between the germline ends. This CDR3 comprises 16 residues. Germline V gene data show CDR1 as MDHEN and CDR2 as SYDVKM. The CDR3 DNA sequence: TGTGCCAGCAGTTTCGCGGGTGGAGCGAACACCGGGGAGCTGTTTTTT. It translates to CASSFAGGANTGELFF.

With respect to this clone: Other DNA sequences in this specimen translate into the identical CDR3. The rearrangement joins TRBV5-1 to TRBJ2-5; D uncertain. From germline, CDR1 is SGHRS and CDR2 YFSETQ. The CDR3 extends over 14 amino acids. V was clipped by 0 bases and J by 1 base, with 7 bases between them. The CDR3 region is CASSLVRVQETQYF. CDR3 sequence (DNA): TGCGCCAGCAGCTTGGTTCGGGTCCAAGAGACCCAGTACTTC.

J is TRBJ2-1 and V is TRBV7-2; 13 bases line up with TRBD2. The CDR3 has 16 amino acids. Germline CDR1 is SGHTA and CDR2 is FQGNSA. The V gene end was trimmed by 6 bases and the J gene end by 7 bases; junction bases not matched to a gene: 9. CDR3 sequence reads: CASRPRTSGGPNEQFF. CDR3 nucleotide sequence: TGTGCCAGCAGACCCCGGACTAGCGGGGGCCCTAATGAGCAGTTCTTC.

The rearrangement uses TRBV7-9 and TRBJ2-3; TRBD1 aligns across 10 bases. The CDR3 consists of 15 residues. Germline values: CDR1 SEHNR, CDR2 FQNEAQ (reference sequence). Trimming took 5 bases from V and 3 from J; bases not matched to a gene: 5. Written as DNA, the CDR3 is TGTGCCAGCAGCCCCGGGACAGGGGAAACAGATACGCAGTATTTT. Encoded protein: CASSPGTGETDTQYF.

This clone was picked up a small number of times. This chain connects TRBV4-3 to TRBJ2-5, with 14 bases aligning to TRBD2. Trimming removed 4 bases from V and 5 bases from J; junction bases left unmatched: 6. Germline loops: CDR1 LGHNA, CDR2 YSLEER. The CDR3 length is 16 residues. CDR3 in amino acids: CASSPGLAGGRETQYF. The DNA of the CDR3 is TGCGCCAGCAGCCCTGGACTAGCGGGAGGTAGGGAGACCCAGTACTTC.

The chain couples TRBV6-5 to TRBJ1-1, with unresolved D. Germline CDR1 is MNHEY and CDR2 is SVGAGI. Trimming left V 7 bases short and J 5 bases short, with 14 bases between. The CDR3 consists of 13 residues. The CDR3, as DNA: TGTGCCAGCACCCCTCTAGGAGGGACTGAAGCTTTCTTT. Protein product: CASTPLGGTEAFF.